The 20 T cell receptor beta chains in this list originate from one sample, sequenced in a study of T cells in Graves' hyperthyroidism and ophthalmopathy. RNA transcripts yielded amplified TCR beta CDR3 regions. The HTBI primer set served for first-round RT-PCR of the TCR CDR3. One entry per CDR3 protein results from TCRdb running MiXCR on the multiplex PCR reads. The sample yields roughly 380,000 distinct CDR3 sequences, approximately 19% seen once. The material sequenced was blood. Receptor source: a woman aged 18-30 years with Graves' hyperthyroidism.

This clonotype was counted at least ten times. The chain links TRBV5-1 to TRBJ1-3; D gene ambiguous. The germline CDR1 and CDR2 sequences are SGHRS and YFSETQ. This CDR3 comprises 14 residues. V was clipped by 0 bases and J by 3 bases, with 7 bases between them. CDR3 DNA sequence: TGCGCCAGCAGCTTGGCGGGGTATGGAAACACCATATATTTT. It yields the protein CASSLAGYGNTIYF.

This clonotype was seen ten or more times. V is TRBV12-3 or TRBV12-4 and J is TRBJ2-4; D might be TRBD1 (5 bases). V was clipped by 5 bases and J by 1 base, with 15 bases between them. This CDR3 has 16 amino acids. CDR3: CASSPPQGFAKNIQYF. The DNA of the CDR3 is TGTGCCAGCAGTCCCCCTCAGGGATTTGCCAAAAACATTCAGTACTTC.

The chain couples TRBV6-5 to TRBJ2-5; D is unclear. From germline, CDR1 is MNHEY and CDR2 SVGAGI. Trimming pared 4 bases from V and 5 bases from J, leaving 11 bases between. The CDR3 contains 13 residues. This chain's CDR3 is CASSLLDQETQYF. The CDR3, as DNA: TGTGCCAGCAGTTTACTCGATCAGGAGACCCAGTACTTC.

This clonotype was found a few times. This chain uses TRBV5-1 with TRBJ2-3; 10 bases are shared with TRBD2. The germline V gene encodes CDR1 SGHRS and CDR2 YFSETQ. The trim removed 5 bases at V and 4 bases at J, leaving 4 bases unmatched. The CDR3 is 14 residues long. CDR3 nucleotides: TGCGCCAGCAGTATAGCGGGGGGACCAGATACGCAGTATTTT. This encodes CASSIAGGPDTQYF.

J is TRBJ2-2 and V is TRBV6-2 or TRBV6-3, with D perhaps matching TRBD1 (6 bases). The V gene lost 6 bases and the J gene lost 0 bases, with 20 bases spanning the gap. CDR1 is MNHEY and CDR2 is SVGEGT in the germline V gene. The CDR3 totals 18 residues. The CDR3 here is CASRPKGGLFANTGELFF. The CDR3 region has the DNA TGTGCCAGCAGACCGAAAGGGGGTTTATTCGCGAACACCGGGGAGCTGTTTTTT.

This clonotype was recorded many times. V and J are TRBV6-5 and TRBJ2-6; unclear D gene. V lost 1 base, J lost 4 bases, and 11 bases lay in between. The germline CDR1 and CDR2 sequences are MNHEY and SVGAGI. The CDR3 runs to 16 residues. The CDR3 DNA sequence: TGTGCCAGCAGTTACTTCACACGTGCGGGGGCCAACGTCCTGACTTTC. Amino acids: CASSYFTRAGANVLTF.

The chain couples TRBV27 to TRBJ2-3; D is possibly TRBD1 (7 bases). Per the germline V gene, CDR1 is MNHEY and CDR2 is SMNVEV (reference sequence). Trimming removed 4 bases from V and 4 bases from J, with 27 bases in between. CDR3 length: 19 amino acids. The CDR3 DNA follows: TGTGCCAGCAGTTCTATATTCCCCTTAATCCGGGGGACAGCAGATACGCAGTATTTT. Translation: CASSSIFPLIRGTADTQYF.

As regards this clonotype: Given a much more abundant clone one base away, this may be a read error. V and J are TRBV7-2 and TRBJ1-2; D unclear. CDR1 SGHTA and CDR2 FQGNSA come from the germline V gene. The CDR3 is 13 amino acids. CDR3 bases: TGTGCCAGCAGCTTAGCAGTTACCTATGGCTACGCCTTC. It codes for CASSLAVTYGYAF. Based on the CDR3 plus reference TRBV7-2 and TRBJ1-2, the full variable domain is GAGVSQSPSNKVTEKGKDVELRCDPISGHTALYWYRQSLGQGLEFLIYFQGNSAPDKSGLPSDRFSAERTGGSVSTLTIQRTQQEDSAVYLCASSLAVTYGYAFGSGTRLTVV.

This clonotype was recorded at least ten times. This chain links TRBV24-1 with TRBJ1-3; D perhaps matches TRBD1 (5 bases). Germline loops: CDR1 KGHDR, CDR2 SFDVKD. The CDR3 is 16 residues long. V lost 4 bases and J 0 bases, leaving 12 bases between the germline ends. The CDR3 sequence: CATSDSGRTSGNTIYF. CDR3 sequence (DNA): TGTGCCACCAGTGACTCGGGACGGACCTCTGGAAACACCATATATTTT.

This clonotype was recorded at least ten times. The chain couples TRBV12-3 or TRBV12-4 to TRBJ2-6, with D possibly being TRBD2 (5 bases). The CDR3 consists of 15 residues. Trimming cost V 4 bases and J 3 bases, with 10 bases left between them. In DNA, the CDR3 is TGTGCCAGCAGTTCAGGAGGCGGTGGGGCCAACGTCCTGACTTTC. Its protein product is CASSSGGGGANVLTF.

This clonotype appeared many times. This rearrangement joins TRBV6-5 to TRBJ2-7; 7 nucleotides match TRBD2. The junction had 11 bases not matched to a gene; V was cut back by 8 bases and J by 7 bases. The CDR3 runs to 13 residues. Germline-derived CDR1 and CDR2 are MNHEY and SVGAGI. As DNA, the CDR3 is TGTGCCAGCGGGGGGGGGGTTTGGGAAGAGCAGTACTTC. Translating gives CASGGGVWEEQYF.

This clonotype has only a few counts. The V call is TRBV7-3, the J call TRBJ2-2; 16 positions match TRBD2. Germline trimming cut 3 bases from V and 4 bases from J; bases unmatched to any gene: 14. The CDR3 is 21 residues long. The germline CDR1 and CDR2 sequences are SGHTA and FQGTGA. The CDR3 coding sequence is TGTGCCAGCAGCTTTCTCCCCCTCGGGACTAGCGGGGGGGCCGGCACCGGGGAGCTGTTTTTT. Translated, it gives CASSFLPLGTSGGAGTGELFF.

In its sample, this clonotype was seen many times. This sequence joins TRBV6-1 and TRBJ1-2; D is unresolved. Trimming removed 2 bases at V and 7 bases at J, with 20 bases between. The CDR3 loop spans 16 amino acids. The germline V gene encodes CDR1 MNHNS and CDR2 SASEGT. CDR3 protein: CASSENSPTGSRGYTF. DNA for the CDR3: TGTGCCAGCAGTGAAAATTCGCCCACCGGTAGTCGTGGCTACACCTTC.

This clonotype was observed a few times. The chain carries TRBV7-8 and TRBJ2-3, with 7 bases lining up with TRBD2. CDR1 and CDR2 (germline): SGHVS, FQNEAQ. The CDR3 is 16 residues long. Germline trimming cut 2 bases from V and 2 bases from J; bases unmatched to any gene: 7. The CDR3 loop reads CASSLNPSGYTDTQYF. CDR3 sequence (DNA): TGTGCCAGCAGCTTAAATCCTAGCGGATACACAGATACGCAGTATTTT.

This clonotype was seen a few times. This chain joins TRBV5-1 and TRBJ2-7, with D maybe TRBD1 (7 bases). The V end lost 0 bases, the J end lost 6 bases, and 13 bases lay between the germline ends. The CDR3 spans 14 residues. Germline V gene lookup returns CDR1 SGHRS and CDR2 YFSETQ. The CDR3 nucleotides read TGCGCCAGCAGCTTGGGGCGACAGGGAGGCGAGCAGTACTTC. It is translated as CASSLGRQGGEQYF.

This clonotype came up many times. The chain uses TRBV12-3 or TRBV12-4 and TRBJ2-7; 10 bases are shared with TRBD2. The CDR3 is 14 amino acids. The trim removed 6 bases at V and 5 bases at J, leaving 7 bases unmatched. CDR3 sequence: CASRRGTSEDEQYF. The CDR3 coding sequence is TGTGCCAGCAGACGGGGGACTAGCGAAGACGAGCAGTACTTC.

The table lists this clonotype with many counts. CDR3 protein: CAISESMGSGYTF. As DNA, the CDR3 is TGTGCCATCAGTGAGTCGATGGGTTCTGGCTACACCTTC. This chain uses TRBV10-3 with TRBJ1-2, with unresolved D. V lost 0 bases, J lost 7 bases, and 9 bases lay in between. Germline-derived CDR1 and CDR2 are ENHRY and SYGVKD. This CDR3 is 13 amino acids long.

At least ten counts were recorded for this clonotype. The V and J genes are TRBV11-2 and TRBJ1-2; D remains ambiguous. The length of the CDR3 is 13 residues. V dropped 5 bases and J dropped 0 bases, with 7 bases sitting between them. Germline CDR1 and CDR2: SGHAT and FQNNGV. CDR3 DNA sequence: TGTGCCAGCAGCGGGTTGACTAACTATGGCTACACCTTC. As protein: CASSGLTNYGYTF.

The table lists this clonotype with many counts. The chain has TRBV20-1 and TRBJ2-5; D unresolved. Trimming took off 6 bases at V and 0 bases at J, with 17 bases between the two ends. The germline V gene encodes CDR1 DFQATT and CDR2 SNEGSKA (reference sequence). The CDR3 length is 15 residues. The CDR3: CSAPRAGKNQETQYF. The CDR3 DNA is TGCAGTGCCCCCCGGGCAGGAAAAAACCAAGAGACCCAGTACTTC.

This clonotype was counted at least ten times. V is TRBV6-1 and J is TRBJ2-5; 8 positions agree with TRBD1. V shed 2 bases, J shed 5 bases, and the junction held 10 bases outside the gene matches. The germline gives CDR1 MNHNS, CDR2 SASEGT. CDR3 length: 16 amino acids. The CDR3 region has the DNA TGTGCCAGCAGTGAAATCGCGGGCAGGGGGCAGGAGACCCAGTACTTC. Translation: CASSEIAGRGQETQYF.